The T cell receptor (beta chain) described here comes from a study of shared clonotypes between healthy human individuals. Whole-study results and caveats: Sequencing depth was expected to influence donor clonotype sharing.

Each cell subset's genomic DNA was divided evenly among several immunoSEQ plates. The method was immunoSEQ multiplex PCR; TCRdb's version includes in-frame clones alone and lacks a portion of them. The table shows approximately 740,000 clones, with about 74% occurring only once. On this clone: Its antigen is as yet unknown.

CDR3 length equals 15 residues. The V and J ends lost 7 bases and 0 bases respectively, with 13 bases between them. In germline, CDR1 is MNHEY, CDR2 SMNVEV (reference sequence). J is TRBJ1-5 and V is TRBV27; D remains ambiguous. Sequenced input: memory CD4+ T cells sorted from blood. The subset denotes: CD45RA-negative fraction. The sequence was collected from a young woman in good health. CDR3 in amino acids: CASTTTAYSNQPQHF. In DNA form, the CDR3 reads TGTGCCAGCACCACCACGGCGTATAGCAATCAGCCCCAGCATTTT.